These 3 T cell receptor beta chains came from one sample sequenced in a study of post-analysis software for immune sequencing data. General study points: Controls had lower frequencies than patients of a few TRBV segments, which included TRBV5-6, TRBV5-1 and TRBV20-1.

Unique molecular identifiers tagged the TCR beta cDNA libraries. MiXCR, run by TCRdb on the PCR reads, gives a single entry per CDR3 protein. There are 650,000 to 900,000 distinct CDR3 sequences in the sample; about half occur only once, and roughly 4.9% lies in the top ten. No antigen has been assigned to these receptors. Sequencing was carried out using blood. Source of these receptors: a girl aged 5-17 years with multiple sclerosis.

This clonotype was counted between two and nine times. The rearrangement joins TRBV7-6 to TRBJ2-3, with D possibly being TRBD2 (5 bases). This CDR3 comprises 16 residues. Trimming removed 0 bases from V and 5 bases from J, with 15 bases in between. Per the germline V gene, CDR1 is SGHVS and CDR2 is FNYEAQ. CDR3 in DNA: TGTGCCAGCAGCTTAGCCCCCGGGATGGAGGTAGATACGCAGTATTTT. As protein: CASSLAPGMEVDTQYF.

This clonotype appeared a single time. The genes are TRBV7-8 and TRBJ2-7; 7 bases fit TRBD2. Germline values: CDR1 SGHVS, CDR2 FQNEAQ. This CDR3 comprises 13 residues. J gave up 12 bases and V 1 base, and 9 bases lay outside the gene matches. CDR3 sequence reads: CASSLGGGETRYF. The DNA for the CDR3 is TGTGCCAGCAGCTTAGGTGGGGGGGAGACCCGGTACTTC.

This chain uses TRBV7-9 with TRBJ2-4, with D perhaps assigned TRBD1 or TRBD2 (6 bases each). Trimming removed 2 bases from V and 1 base from J, with 21 bases in between. CDR1 is SEHNR and CDR2 is FQNEAQ in the germline V gene (reference sequence). CDR3 length: 19 amino acids. The CDR3 here is CASSLQVRGPEGAKNIQYF. The CDR3 coding sequence is TGTGCCAGCAGCTTACAGGTCAGGGGCCCGGAGGGGGCCAAAAACATTCAGTACTTC.